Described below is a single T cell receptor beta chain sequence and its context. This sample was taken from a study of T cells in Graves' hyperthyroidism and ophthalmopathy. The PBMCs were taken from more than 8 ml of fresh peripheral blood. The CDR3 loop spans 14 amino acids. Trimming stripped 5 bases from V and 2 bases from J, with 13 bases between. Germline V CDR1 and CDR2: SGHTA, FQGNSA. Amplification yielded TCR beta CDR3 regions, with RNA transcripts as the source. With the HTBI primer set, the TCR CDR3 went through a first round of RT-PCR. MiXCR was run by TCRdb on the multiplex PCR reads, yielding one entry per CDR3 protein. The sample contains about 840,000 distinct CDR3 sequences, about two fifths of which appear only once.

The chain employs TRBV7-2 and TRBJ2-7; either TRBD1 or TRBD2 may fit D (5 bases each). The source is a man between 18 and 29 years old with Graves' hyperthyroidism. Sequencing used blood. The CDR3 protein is CASSDPGLTYEQYF. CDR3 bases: TGTGCCAGCAGCGACCCGGGGCTCACCTACGAGCAGTACTTC.